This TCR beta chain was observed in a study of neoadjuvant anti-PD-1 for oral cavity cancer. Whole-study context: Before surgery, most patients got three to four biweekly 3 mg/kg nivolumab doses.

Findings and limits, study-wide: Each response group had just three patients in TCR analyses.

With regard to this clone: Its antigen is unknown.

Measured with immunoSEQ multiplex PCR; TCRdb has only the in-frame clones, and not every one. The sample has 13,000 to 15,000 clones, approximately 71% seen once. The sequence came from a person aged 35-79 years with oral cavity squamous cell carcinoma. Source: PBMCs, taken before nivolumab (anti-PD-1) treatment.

In nucleotides, the CDR3 is TGTGCCAGTAGTGCGGCCGGGACAGCGAACACCGGGGAGCTGTTTTTT. Translating it yields CASSAAGTANTGELFF. V and J are TRBV19 and TRBJ2-2, with 7 bases fitting TRBD1. CDR1 is LNHDA and CDR2 is SQIVND in the germline V gene (reference sequence). The CDR3 covers 16 residues. J was trimmed by 0 bases and V by 5 bases; bases with no gene match: 6.